This TCR beta chain is drawn from a study of cytomegalovirus exposure and HLA in healthy donors. Whole-study results and caveats: In a later analysis, HLA-associated beta chains showed higher expansion and lower generation probabilities than comparable chains.

CDR3 length equals 15 residues. Germline V lookup: CDR1 MNHNS, CDR2 SASEGT. Trimming cost V 7 bases and J 4 bases, with 17 bases left between them. While unrecorded immune exposures were likely, the donors were nominally healthy when sampled. For this clone: Its antigen remains unidentified.

PCR primers comprised 60 Vbeta and 13 Jbeta primers. Here immunoSEQ multiplex PCR was the method, and the copy in TCRdb shows in-frame clones only, minus some. The sample includes around 150,000 clones, roughly 70% of them seen just once. This receptor was obtained from a male donor in good health and CMV-seronegative. Source material: PBMCs. This sequence joins TRBV6-1 and TRBJ1-5, with D hard to call. The CDR3 is CASTLTSGPNQPQHF. The DNA of the CDR3 is TGTGCCAGCACCCTCACTAGTGGGCCTAATCAGCCCCAGCATTTT.